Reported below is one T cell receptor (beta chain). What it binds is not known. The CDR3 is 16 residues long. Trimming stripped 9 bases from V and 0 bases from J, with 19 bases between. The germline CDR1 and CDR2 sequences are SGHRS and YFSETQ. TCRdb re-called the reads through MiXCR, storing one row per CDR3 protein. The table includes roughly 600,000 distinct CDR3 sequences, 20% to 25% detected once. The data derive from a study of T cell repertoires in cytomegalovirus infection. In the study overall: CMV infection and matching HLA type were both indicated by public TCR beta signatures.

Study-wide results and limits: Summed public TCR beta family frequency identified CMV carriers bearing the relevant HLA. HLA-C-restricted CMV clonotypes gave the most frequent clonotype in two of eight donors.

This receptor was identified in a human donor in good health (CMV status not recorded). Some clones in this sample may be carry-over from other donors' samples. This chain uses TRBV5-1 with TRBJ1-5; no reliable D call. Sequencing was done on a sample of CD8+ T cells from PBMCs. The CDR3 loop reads CAIYRGRVLSNQPQHF. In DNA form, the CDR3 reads TGCGCCATCTATCGGGGAAGGGTGCTTAGCAATCAGCCCCAGCATTTT.